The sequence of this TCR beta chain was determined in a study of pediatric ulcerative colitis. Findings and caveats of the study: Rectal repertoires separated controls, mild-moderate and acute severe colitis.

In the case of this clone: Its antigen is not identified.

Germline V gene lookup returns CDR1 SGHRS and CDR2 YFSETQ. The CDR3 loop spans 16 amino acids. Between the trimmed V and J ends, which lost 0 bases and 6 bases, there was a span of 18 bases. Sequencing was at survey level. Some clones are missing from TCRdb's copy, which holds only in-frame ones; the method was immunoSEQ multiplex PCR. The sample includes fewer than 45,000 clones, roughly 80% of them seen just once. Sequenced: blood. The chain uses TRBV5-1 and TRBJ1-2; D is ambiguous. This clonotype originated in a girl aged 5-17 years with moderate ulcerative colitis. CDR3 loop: CASSLVTDLFSHGYTF. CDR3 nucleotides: TGCGCCAGCAGCTTGGTTACAGATCTCTTTTCGCATGGCTACACCTTC.